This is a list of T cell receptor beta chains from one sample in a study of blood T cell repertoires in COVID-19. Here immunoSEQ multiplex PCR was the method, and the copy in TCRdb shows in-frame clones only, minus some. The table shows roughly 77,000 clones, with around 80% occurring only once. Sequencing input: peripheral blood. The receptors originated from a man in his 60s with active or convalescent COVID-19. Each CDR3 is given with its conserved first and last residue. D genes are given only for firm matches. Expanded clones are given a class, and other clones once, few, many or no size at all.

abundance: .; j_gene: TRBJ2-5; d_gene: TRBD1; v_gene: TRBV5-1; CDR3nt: TGCGCCAGCAGCTTGGCGGGGACAGAACAAGAGACCCAGTACTTC; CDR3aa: CASSLAGTEQETQYF
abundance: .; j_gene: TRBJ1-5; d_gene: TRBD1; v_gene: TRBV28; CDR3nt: TGTGCCAGCAGTTTGATAACAGGGGATGGTCAGCCCCAGCATTTT; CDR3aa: CASSLITGDGQPQHF
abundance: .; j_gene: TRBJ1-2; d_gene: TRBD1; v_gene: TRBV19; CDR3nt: TGTGCCAGTAGTAGCCTGTGGAGGGGGCAAGGTGGCTACACCTTC; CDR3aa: CASSSLWRGQGGYTF
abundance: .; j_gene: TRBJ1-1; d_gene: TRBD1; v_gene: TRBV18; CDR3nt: TGTGCCAGCTCACAGGGACAGGGTCCCACTGAAGCTTTCTTT; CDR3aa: CASSQGQGPTEAFF
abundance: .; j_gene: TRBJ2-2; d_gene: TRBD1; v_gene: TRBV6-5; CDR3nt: TGTGCCAGTAAAGGGTACAGGGGTACCGGGGAGCTGTTTTTT; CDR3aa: CASKGYRGTGELFF
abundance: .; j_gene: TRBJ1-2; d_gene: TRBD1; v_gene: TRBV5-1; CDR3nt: TGCGCCAGCAGCTTGGGGACTGAAAGGGGGCAAGGCTACACCTTC; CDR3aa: CASSLGTERGQGYTF
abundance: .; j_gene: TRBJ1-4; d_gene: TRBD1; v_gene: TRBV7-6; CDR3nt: TGTGCCAGCAGCTTAGACGGATACAGGGGGCCCACTAATGAAAAACTGTTTTTT; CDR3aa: CASSLDGYRGPTNEKLFF
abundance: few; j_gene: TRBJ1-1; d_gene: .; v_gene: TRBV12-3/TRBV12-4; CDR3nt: TGTGCCAGCGGATTTCAGGGAACTGAAGCTTTCTTT; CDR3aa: CASGFQGTEAFF
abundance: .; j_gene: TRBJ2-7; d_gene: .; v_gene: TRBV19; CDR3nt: TGTGCCAGTAGTTCCCGACACCCAGCCTCCTACGAGCAGTACTTC; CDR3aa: CASSSRHPASYEQYF
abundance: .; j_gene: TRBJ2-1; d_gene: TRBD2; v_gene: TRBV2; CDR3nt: TGTGCCAGCGGAAGCGGGGGTGAGCAGTTCTTC; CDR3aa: CASGSGGEQFF
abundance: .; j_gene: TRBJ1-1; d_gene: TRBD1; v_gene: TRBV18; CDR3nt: TGTGCCAGCTCACCGACAGGGGTCGCAGGCACTGAAGCTTTCTTT; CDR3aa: CASSPTGVAGTEAFF
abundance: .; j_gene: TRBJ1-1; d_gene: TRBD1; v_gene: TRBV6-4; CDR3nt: TGTGCCAGCAGTCGGGACAGAGGAATGAACACTGAAGCTTTCTTT; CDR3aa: CASSRDRGMNTEAFF
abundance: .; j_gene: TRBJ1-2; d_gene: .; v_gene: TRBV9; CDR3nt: TGTGCCAGCAGCCCGCGCACAGGGCAGGGCTATGGCTACACCTTC; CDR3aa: CASSPRTGQGYGYTF
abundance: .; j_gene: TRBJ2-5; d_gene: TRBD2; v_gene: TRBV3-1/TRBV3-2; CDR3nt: TGTGCCAGCAGCCAAGATACTAGCGGGGGGAGGTGGGAGACCCAGTACTTC; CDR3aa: CASSQDTSGGRWETQYF
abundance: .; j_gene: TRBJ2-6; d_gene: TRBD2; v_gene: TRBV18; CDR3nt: TGTGCCAGCTCACCACGGGGGGGCTCTGGGGCCAACGTCCTGACTTTC; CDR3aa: CASSPRGGSGANVLTF
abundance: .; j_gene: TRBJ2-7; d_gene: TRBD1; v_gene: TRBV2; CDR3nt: TGTGCCAGCAATCTACCGGGACAGAGCATGTACTTC; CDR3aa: CASNLPGQSMYF
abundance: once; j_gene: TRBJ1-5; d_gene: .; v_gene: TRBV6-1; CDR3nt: TGTGCCAGCAGTGAAGGCGGGGGGAGCTACCGGGGCAATCAGCCCCAGCATTTT; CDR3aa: CASSEGGGSYRGNQPQHF
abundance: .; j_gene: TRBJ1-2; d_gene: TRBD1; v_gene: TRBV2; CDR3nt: TGTGCCAGCAGGGAGACAGGGTATGGCTACACCTTC; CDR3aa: CASRETGYGYTF
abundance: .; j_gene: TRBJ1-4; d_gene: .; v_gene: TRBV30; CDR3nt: TGTGCCTGGGGAGATCTTACTAATGAAAAACTGTTTTTT; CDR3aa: CAWGDLTNEKLFF
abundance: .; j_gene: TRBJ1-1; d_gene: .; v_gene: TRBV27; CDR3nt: TGTGCCAGCAGTTTAGGGGACGGGAGCACTGAAGCTTTCTTT; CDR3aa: CASSLGDGSTEAFF
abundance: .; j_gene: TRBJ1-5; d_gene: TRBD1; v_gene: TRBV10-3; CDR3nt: TGTGCCATCAGTGAAGGCGGGGCAGGGGGAAGCAATCAGCCCCAGCATTTT; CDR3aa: CAISEGGAGGSNQPQHF
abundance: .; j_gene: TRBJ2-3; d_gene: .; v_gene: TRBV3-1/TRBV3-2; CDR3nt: TGTGCCAGCAGCCGGGGACATAGCACAGATACGCAGTATTTT; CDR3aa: CASSRGHSTDTQYF
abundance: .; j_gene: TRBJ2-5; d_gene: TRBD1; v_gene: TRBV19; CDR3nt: TGTGCCAGTAGTAAGGGGACAGTGAACCAAGAGACCCAGTACTTC; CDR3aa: CASSKGTVNQETQYF
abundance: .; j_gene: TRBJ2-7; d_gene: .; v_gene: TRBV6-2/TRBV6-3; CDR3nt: TGTGCCAGCAGTTACTCGGCGGGACGCCCTACCTACGAGCAGTACTTC; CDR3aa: CASSYSAGRPTYEQYF
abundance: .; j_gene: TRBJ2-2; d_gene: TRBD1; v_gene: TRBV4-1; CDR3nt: TGCGCCAGCAGCCAAGGAACAGGGGGCAACACCGGGGAGCTGTTTTTT; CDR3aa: CASSQGTGGNTGELFF
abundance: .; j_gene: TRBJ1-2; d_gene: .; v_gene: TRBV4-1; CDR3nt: TGCGCCAGCAGCCCCCAAGGAGCTCCCCCTTATGGCTACACCTTC; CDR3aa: CASSPQGAPPYGYTF
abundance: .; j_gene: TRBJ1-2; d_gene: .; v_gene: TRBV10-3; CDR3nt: TGTGCCATCAGTTACGGGGAGGCAGCAGGCTACACCTTC; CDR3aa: CAISYGEAAGYTF
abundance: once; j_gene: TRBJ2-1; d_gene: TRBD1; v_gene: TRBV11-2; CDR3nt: TGTGCCAGCAGCACACAGGGGGTCCTACGGTTCTTC; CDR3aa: CASSTQGVLRFF
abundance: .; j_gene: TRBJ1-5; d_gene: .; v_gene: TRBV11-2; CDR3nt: TGTGCCAGCAGCTTAGGCCCGGCGGGTCAGCCCCAGCATTTT; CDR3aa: CASSLGPAGQPQHF
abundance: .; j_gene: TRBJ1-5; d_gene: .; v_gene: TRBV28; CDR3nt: TGTGCCAGCAGTTTCCGGTTCCGACAGAGCAATCAGCCCCAGCATTTT; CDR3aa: CASSFRFRQSNQPQHF
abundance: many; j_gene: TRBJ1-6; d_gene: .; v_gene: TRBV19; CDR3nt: TGTGCCAGTAGTCTACCAGGGGAAGGACCCCTCCACTTT; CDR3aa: CASSLPGEGPLHF
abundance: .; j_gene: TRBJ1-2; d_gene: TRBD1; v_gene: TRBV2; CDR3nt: TGTGCCAGTCTACAGGGGGGCTATGGCTACACCTTC; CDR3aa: CASLQGGYGYTF
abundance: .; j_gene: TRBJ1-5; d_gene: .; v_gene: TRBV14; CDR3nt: TGTGCCAGCAGCCAAGATGAGCATACCAATCAGCCCCAGCATTTT; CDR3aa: CASSQDEHTNQPQHF
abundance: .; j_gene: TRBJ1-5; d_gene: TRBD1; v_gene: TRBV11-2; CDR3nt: TGTGCCAGCAGCTCCCTCAGGGGGCTGGGTCAGCCCCAGCATTTT; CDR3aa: CASSSLRGLGQPQHF
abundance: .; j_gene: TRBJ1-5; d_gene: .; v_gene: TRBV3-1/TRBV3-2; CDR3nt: TGTGCCAGCAGCCTCGCAGGTCAGCCCCAGCATTTT; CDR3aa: CASSLAGQPQHF
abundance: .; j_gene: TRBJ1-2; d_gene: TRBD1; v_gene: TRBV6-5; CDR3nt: TGTGCCAGCAGTTACTCGGGGACAGGGATACAATATGGCTACACCTTC; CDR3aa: CASSYSGTGIQYGYTF
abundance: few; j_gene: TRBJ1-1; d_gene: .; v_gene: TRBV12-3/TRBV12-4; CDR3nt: TGTGCCAGCAGTTTAGCTCTCCTCGCTGAAGCTTTCTTT; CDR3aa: CASSLALLAEAFF
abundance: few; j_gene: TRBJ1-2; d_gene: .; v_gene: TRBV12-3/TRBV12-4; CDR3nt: TGTGCCAGCAGTTTAGTGGGCTCCTATGGCTACACCTTC; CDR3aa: CASSLVGSYGYTF
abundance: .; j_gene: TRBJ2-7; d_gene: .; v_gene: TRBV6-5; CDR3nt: TGTGCCAGCAGTTACTCGAGTCACTACGAGCAGTACTTC; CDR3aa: CASSYSSHYEQYF
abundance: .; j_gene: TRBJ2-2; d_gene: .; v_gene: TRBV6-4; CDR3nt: TGTGCCAGCAGTGATAACAGGGACGGGGAGCTGTTTTTT; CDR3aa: CASSDNRDGELFF
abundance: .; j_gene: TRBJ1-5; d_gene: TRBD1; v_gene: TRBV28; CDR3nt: TGTGCCAGCAGTAAAGGGACAGCATACAATCAGCCCCAGCATTTT; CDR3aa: CASSKGTAYNQPQHF
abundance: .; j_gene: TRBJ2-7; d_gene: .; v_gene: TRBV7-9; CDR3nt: TGTGCCAGCAGCCTAGTCCCTCCCTACGAGCAGTACTTC; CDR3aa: CASSLVPPYEQYF
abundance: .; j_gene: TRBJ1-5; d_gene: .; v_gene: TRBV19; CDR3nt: TGTGCCAGTAGTATATGGACAGTCGCTCTACAGCCCCAGCATTTT; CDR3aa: CASSIWTVALQPQHF
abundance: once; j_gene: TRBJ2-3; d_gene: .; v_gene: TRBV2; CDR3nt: TGTGCCAGCAGGGCCCGTCCTTCAGATACGCAGTATTTT; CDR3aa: CASRARPSDTQYF
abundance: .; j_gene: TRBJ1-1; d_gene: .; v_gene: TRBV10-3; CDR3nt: TGTGCCATCAGTGAGGCCAGGGCCATAAACACTGAAGCTTTCTTT; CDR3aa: CAISEARAINTEAFF
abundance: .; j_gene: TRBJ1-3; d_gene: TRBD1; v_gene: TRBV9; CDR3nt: TGTGCCAGCAGCGGACCACAGGGGGCTGGAAACACCATATATTTT; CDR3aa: CASSGPQGAGNTIYF
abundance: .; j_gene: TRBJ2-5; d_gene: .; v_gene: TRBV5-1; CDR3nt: TGCGCCAGCAGCTTGTTGGGAGGAGAGACCCAGTACTTC; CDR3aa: CASSLLGGETQYF
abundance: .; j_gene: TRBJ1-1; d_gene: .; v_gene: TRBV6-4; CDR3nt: TGTGCCAGCAGTGAGAACACGAAGAACACTGAAGCTTTCTTT; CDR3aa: CASSENTKNTEAFF
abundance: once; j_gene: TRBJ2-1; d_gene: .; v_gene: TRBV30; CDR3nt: TGTGCCTGGGCTATCGATGAGCAGTTCTTC; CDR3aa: CAWAIDEQFF
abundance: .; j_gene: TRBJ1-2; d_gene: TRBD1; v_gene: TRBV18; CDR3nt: TGTGCCAGCTCGGCGGCAGGGGGCGAGACTAACTATGGCTACACCTTC; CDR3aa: CASSAAGGETNYGYTF
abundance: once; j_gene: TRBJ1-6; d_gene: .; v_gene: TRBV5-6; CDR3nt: TGTGCCAGCAGCTTGTTCAGGGGACGGGATTCACCCCTCCACTTT; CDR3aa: CASSLFRGRDSPLHF
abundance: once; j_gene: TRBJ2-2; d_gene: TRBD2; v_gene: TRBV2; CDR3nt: TGTGCCAGCACCCTCGGGGGGGATGGGACCGGGGAGCTGTTTTTT; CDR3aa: CASTLGGDGTGELFF
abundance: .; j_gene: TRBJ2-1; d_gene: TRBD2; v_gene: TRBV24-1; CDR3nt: TGTGCCACCAGTGATTCCCAAGCGGGGATCTCTTACAATGAGCAGTTCTTC; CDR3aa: CATSDSQAGISYNEQFF